Sequencing of this T cell receptor beta chain was carried out in a study of shared clonotypes between healthy human individuals. Approximately 210 ng DNA, around 30,000 T cell genomes, went into each sorted-subset replicate PCR. In the original workflow: ImmunoSEQ gave junction-only sequences without quality scores, so filtering differed. Only in-frame clones appear in the TCRdb table, and some are missing; sequencing was by immunoSEQ multiplex PCR. V and J calls and clone size are those listed in that table; D and trimming were worked out from the DNA. Among about 1 million clones, more than 60% were seen once, and the ten largest hold approximately 1.5%. Study-level points and caveats: Of the naive CD4 clonotypes, around 4.7% were shared across a handful of donors. Among the subsets, naive ones generally showed larger estimated richness than memory ones.

To note about this clone: Its antigen is not known.

Germline CDR1 reads SNHLY; CDR2 reads FYNNEI. Deletions cut 5 bases from V and 4 bases from J, with 9 bases between. The CDR3 totals 13 residues. V usage is TRBV2 and J usage is TRBJ1-3; tentatively, D is TRBD1 (5 bases). The receptor was isolated from a man between 18 and 35 years old in good health. Sequencing input: memory CD4+ T cells sorted from blood. Subset defined: CD45RA-negative fraction. The CDR3 coding sequence is TGTGCCAGCAGTTGGGACGCAGGAAACACCATATATTTT. This translates into CASSWDAGNTIYF.